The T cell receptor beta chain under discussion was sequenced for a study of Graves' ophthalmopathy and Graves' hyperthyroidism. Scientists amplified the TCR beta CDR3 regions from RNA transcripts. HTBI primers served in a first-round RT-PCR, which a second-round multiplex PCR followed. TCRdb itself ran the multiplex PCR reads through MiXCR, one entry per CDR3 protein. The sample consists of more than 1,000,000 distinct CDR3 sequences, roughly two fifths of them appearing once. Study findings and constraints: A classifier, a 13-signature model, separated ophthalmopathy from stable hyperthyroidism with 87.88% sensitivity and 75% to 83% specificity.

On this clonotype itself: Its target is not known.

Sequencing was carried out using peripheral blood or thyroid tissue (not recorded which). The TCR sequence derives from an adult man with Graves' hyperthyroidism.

DNA of the CDR3: TGTGCCAGCAGCTCAAAACAGGGGGCGGAGGTGACCCAGTACTTC. Translated: CASSSKQGAEVTQYF. The J gene is TRBJ2-5, the V gene TRBV5-4; 9 nucleotides align to TRBD1. The CDR3 is 15 residues long. CDR1 is SGHNT, CDR2 YYREEE, per germline (reference sequence). V lost 3 bases, J lost 7 bases, and 10 bases stayed unmatched.